This TCR beta chain was identified in a study of neurological immune-mediated disorders (dated by TCRdb to the late 2010s). With respect to the entire study: Peripheral blood TCR-beta repertoires from patients with HTLV-I-associated myelopathy (HAM/TSP), patients with multiple sclerosis, and healthy controls were compared in the study using UMI-based sequencing. The cohort comprised some 71 subjects: about 15 HAM/TSP patients, around 35 multiple sclerosis patients and approximately 20 healthy controls. The roughly 110 TCR-beta libraries included longitudinal samples, technical triplicates and paired sorted CD4+ and CD8+ T-cell subsets alongside PBMC samples.

Healthy controls were blood bank volunteers in Maryland, USA. For unsorted PBMC libraries, 2 million PBMCs were used after storage in RNAlater at -80 degrees C until RNA extraction. Peripheral blood was subjected to Ficoll-Hypaque density gradient centrifugation to isolate PBMCs, which were then cryopreserved in liquid nitrogen. cDNA synthesis used template-switch 5'RACE with a primer carrying a 10-nucleotide random unique molecular identifier tagging each TCR transcript. Over 190 million TCR-beta sequences, covering 15-18 subjects, were produced in each sequencing run. The RNeasy kit was used to extract total RNA. TCR-beta VDJ regions were amplified with primers for the TCR constant region and the 5'RACE anchor, using the KAPA Real-time Library Amplification kit. Sample indexes and Illumina adaptors were added in a first PCR, after which library yield was increased in a second PCR. After Ampure bead purification, the TCR product of roughly 650 bp was size-selected on a 2% E-gel SizeSelection system. Before pooling, library quality was assessed on a Bioanalyzer, concentration was determined with Qubit, and library quantification was performed with the Kapa Library Quantification kit. An Illumina HiSeq 2500 was used to sequence the libraries paired-end at 2 x 150 bp. To increase sequence diversity, roughly 24-31% phiX was spiked into each library pool. The paper's data handling went like this. The UMI-based MiGEC pipeline processed quality-filtered reads and removed over 75% of raw TCR sequences during error correction. VDJ genes were aligned to IMGT germline references, and each clonotype was defined by a unique CDR3 amino acid sequence together with V-J genes. VDJtools evaluated clonal expansion, Shannon diversity and CDR3 relatedness (CalcPairwiseDistances, ClusterSamples); CLCbio workbench built phylogenetic trees. A clone was classed as expanded if it had 8 or more unique UMIs, a cutoff based on coefficient-of-variation modelling across technical triplicates. TCRdb trimmed public reads at Q25 via fastp, called clones via MiXCR and kept in-frame beta chains. Under each unique CDR3 protein, matching rows form one entry showing the most common genes and DNA. What appears here as the V and J calls and clone size reflects TCRdb's work, not the paper's. The sample has about 27,000 distinct CDR3 sequences on record, 20% to 25% of them singletons. The ten largest clones add up to under 20% of the sample.

Per the germline V gene (reference sequence), LNHDA is the CDR1 and SQIVND is the CDR2. Including the terminal cysteine and phenylalanine, the CDR3 comprises 14 residues. Just CDR3 DNA is preserved here, 42 bases in frame from base 1. V gives up 8 bases and J gives up 7 bases, and the segment between their germline ends measures 17 bases. Here is what the overall study found, with its caveats: TCR clonal expansion was highest in HAM/TSP patients and lowest in MS patients, with MS patients falling below even healthy controls. No identical CDR3 amino acid sequences were shared among expanded clones across subjects, suggesting private TCR-beta repertoires in all groups.

Turning to this clonotype: Its antigen has not been determined. Per-base quality was not reported, and no clone a single base away is much larger than it.

The V and J segments used are TRBV19 and TRBJ2-2; the D segment could be TRBD1, given 6 matching bases. What was sequenced was PBMCs. This TCR was recovered from an older woman in good health. The CDR3 protein: CASHFNPRGGELFF. The DNA is as follows: TGTGCCAGTCATTTTAACCCCAGGGGCGGGGAGCTGTTTTTT.